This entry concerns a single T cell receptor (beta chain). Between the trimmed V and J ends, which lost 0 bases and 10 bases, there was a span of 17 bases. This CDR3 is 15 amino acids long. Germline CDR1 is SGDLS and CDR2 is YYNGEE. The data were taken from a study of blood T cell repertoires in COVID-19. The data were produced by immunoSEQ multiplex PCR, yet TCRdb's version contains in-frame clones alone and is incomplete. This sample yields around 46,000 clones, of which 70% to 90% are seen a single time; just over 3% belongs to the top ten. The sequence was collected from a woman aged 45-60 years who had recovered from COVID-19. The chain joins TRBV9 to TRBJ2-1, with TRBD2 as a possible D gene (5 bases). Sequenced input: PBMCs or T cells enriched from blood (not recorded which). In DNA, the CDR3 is TGTGCCAGCAGCGTAGACCCGGACTCCGGGCGCGAGCAGTTCTTC. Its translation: CASSVDPDSGREQFF.